This T cell receptor (beta chain) was found in a study of blood T cell repertoires in COVID-19. Study in general: Donors in the United States, Italy and Spain gave samples during acute or convalescent COVID-19.

Germline CDR1 SEHNR, CDR2 FQNEAQ (reference sequence). The CDR3 runs 19 residues. V trimming: 4 bases; J trimming: 1 base; junction bases outside the gene matches: 10. Under the authors' procedure: Reference gene primers were amplified, and this amplification served to estimate nucleated cell counts. This table comes from immunoSEQ multiplex PCR, and its TCRdb copy is limited to in-frame clones, with some not included. Clone size and the V and J calls come from that table; the DNA yielded D and trimming. The sample has 250,000 to 300,000 clones, roughly 84% seen once. Among Cohort 3 donors, those recovered had two negative PCRs, clearance, or symptom resolution.

Material: PBMCs or T cells enriched from blood (not recorded which). The chain carries TRBV7-9 and TRBJ2-6, with 10 nucleotides matching TRBD1. This sequence was found in a man between 50 and 59 years old who had recovered from COVID-19. In DNA form, the CDR3 reads TGTGCCAGCAGCTCTACCGGGACAGGGGAAGAGTCTGGGGCCAACGTCCTGACTTTC. Translating gives CASSSTGTGEESGANVLTF.